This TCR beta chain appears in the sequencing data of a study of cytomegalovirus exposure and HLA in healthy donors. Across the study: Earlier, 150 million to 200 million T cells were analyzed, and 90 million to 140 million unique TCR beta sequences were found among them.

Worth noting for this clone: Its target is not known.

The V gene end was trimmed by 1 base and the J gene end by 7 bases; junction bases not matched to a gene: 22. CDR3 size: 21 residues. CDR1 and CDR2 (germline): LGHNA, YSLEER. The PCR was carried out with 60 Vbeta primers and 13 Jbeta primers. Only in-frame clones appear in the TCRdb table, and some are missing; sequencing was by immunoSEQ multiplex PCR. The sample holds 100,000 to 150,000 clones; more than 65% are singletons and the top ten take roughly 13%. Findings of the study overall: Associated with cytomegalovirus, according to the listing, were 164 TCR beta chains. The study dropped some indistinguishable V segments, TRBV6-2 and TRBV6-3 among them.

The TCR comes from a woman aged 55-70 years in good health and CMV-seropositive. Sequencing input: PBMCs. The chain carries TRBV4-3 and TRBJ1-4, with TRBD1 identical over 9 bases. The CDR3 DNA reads TGCGCCAGCAGCCAAGGGGAACGGATAGGACAGGGGCTGACGGCTGGTGAAAAACTGTTTTTT. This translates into CASSQGERIGQGLTAGEKLFF.